Reported below is one TCR beta chain. The germline CDR1 and CDR2 sequences are LGHDT and YNNKEL (reference sequence). CDR3 size: 15 residues. Trimming stripped 4 bases from V and 4 bases from J, with 16 bases between. These data are taken from a study of blood T cell repertoires in COVID-19. Measured with immunoSEQ multiplex PCR; TCRdb has only the in-frame clones, and not every one. The sample contains more than 150,000 clones, roughly nine tenths of which appear only once. The sequencing input was peripheral blood. The chain employs TRBV3-1 (or the pseudogene TRBV3-2) and TRBJ2-5, with D tentatively TRBD2 (5 bases). The sequence came from a woman between 40 and 50 years old with acute or convalescent COVID-19. CDR3 residues: CASSPTRAPRETQYF. CDR3 in DNA: TGTGCCAGCAGCCCTACTAGAGCACCCAGAGAGACCCAGTACTTC.